This TCR beta chain was captured in a study of identical twins' blood T cells. Study-wide results and caveats: Twins shared more top CDR3 clonotypes than unrelated donors did.

Each TCR cDNA library carried sample-specific barcodes on both ends. TCRdb analysed the 5' RACE reads with MiXCR anew, one entry per CDR3 protein. The table records 350,000 to 400,000 distinct CDR3 sequences, over 25% of them present only once. The donors were healthy female monozygous twins, three pairs in total. Likely shared infections and vaccines: all three twin pairs were reared together. Per germline, CDR1 SQVTM and CDR2 ANQGSEA. The CDR3 runs 10 residues. The V end lost 6 bases, the J end lost 3 bases, and 5 bases lay between the germline ends. In the case of this clonotype: Its specificity is not known.

This rearrangement joins TRBV29-1 to TRBJ1-1; D is uncertain. The sequence came from a woman aged 18-49 years in good health. The source material was PBMCs. The CDR3 protein is CSVWDTEAFF. The CDR3 DNA follows: TGCAGCGTGTGGGACACTGAAGCTTTCTTT.